This T cell receptor (beta chain) was profiled in a study of blood T cells in healthy people across ages. Trimming pared 2 bases from V and 0 bases from J, leaving 14 bases between. The CDR3 is made up of 17 amino acids. Germline CDR1 is SGHTA and CDR2 is FQGNSA. A second 7 to 11 cycle PCR used barcoded and J-beta primers. TCRdb re-analysed the 5' RACE reads in MiXCR, keeping a single row per CDR3 protein. The sample carries 750,000 to 850,000 distinct CDR3 sequences, 25% recorded once. PBMCs were isolated at a quantity of at least 6 million per sample. Another study also made use of these data, one on T cells of mothers and their children. That paper notes: The authors added sample barcodes and 2-4 random nucleotides using the M1S primer of the second PCR.

The V call is TRBV7-2, the J call TRBJ2-1; a possible D gene is TRBD2 (5 bases). Sequencing used blood. This TCR derives from a boy aged 5-17 years in good health. In DNA form, the CDR3 reads TGTGCCAGCAGCTTAAAGACGGGGTCGAGCTCCTACAATGAGCAGTTCTTC. It yields the protein CASSLKTGSSSYNEQFF.